The clone carrying this TCR beta chain has just a few counts. Its antigen is not known. Primers: 60 Vbeta forward and 13 Jbeta reverse. Original analysis: Around 80 million unique TCR beta chains, around 10 million of them shared, were counted by a later analysis. Assay used: immunoSEQ multiplex PCR; TCRdb lists only in-frame clones, some missing. V and J calls and clone size are copied from that table; D and trimming were computed from the DNA. The data show some 200,000 clones, around 80% seen once. This entry comes from a study of cytomegalovirus exposure and HLA in healthy donors. Study in general: An early data release held some 85 million unique TCRs from HLA-typed donors.

Overall study findings and caveats: Based on reports, TCR beta sequences accurately predicted HLA-A and HLA-B alleles for most subjects.

From germline, CDR1 is SGHRS and CDR2 YFSETQ. V gave up 0 bases and J gave up 7 bases, with 14 bases separating them. The CDR3 totals 15 residues. Sequencing used PBMCs. The rearrangement joins TRBV5-1 to TRBJ1-5; no clear D. The clonotype comes from a woman in her sixties in good health and CMV-seropositive. CDR3 DNA: TGCGCCAGCAGCTTGGGCGACGGGATCGGACAGCCCCAGCATTTT. Its translation: CASSLGDGIGQPQHF.